This TCR beta chain was found in a study of blood T cell repertoires in COVID-19. The wider study: The analysed material was cDNA or gDNA that came from T cells, B-cell-depleted T cells, or PBMCs.

Original methodology: Using reference gene primer amplification, nucleated cell counts were estimated. Here immunoSEQ multiplex PCR was the method, and the copy in TCRdb shows in-frame clones only, minus some. That table is the source of V, J and clone size, and D and trimming were worked out from the DNA. The sample has 160,000 or so clones, roughly nine tenths seen once. Germline V CDR1 and CDR2: LGHDT, YNNKEL (reference sequence). Trimming cost V 4 bases and J 0 bases, with 13 bases left between them. The CDR3 is 16 residues long. The sequenced sample consisted of peripheral blood. The J gene is TRBJ1-3, the V gene TRBV3-1 (or the pseudogene TRBV3-2); D uncertain. This receptor was obtained from a man between 60 and 75 years old with acute or convalescent COVID-19. The CDR3 is CASSPRDSSSGNTIYF. CDR3 bases: TGTGCCAGCAGCCCAAGAGACTCGAGCTCTGGAAACACCATATATTTT.